This is a list of T cell receptor beta chains from one sample in a study of T-cell memory formation after mild COVID-19. TCRdb reprocessed the 5' RACE reads via MiXCR and lists one record per CDR3 protein. The table lists 300,000 or so distinct CDR3 sequences, less than 20% of them singletons. The material sequenced was PBMCs or a T cell subset sorted from them (not recorded which). All receptors derive from a man aged 18 to 35 who had mild COVID-19 (a few samples of this study predate the infection). Cell type and time point are not known. Each CDR3 is given with its conserved first and last residue. A D gene is named only where the DNA matches it firmly. Rows give clone size only sometimes, using once, few, many, or a class for an expanded clone.

v_gene: TRBV10-2; d_gene: TRBD2; abundance: few; j_gene: TRBJ2-2; CDR3aa: CASSSERGTTGELFF; CDR3nt: TGCGCCAGCAGTTCGGAGCGGGGGACCACCGGGGAGCTGTTTTTT
v_gene: TRBV6-5; d_gene: TRBD1; abundance: -; j_gene: TRBJ2-1; CDR3aa: CASRGQGNNEQFF; CDR3nt: TGTGCCAGCAGAGGACAGGGGAACAATGAGCAGTTCTTC
v_gene: TRBV20-1; d_gene: -; abundance: few; j_gene: TRBJ1-1; CDR3aa: CSARDPGITEAFF; CDR3nt: TGCAGTGCTAGAGATCCGGGGATCACTGAAGCTTTCTTT
v_gene: TRBV3-1; d_gene: -; abundance: -; j_gene: TRBJ1-5; CDR3aa: CASSQDPGLNQPQHF; CDR3nt: TGTGCCAGCAGCCAAGACCCCGGCTTAAATCAGCCCCAGCATTTT
v_gene: TRBV24-1; d_gene: TRBD1; abundance: -; j_gene: TRBJ1-2; CDR3aa: CATSDSTGYYGYTF; CDR3nt: TGTGCCACCAGTGATTCGACAGGGTACTATGGCTACACCTTC
v_gene: TRBV7-9; d_gene: -; abundance: few; j_gene: TRBJ1-1; CDR3aa: CASSSPPGDITEAFF; CDR3nt: TGTGCCAGCAGCTCTCCCCCTGGGGATATCACTGAAGCTTTCTTT
v_gene: TRBV5-4; d_gene: -; abundance: -; j_gene: TRBJ1-2; CDR3aa: CASSLGQGGYTF; CDR3nt: TGTGCCAGCAGCTTGGGGCAGGGTGGCTACACCTTC
v_gene: TRBV7-9; d_gene: TRBD2; abundance: -; j_gene: TRBJ2-3; CDR3aa: CAVAWASGSTDTQYF; CDR3nt: TGTGCCGTAGCTTGGGCTAGCGGTAGCACAGATACGCAGTATTTT
v_gene: TRBV2; d_gene: TRBD1; abundance: -; j_gene: TRBJ1-5; CDR3aa: CASSDRGFNQPQHF; CDR3nt: TGTGCCAGCAGTGACAGGGGGTTTAATCAGCCCCAGCATTTT
v_gene: TRBV4-3; d_gene: TRBD2; abundance: many; j_gene: TRBJ2-2; CDR3aa: CASSQETGTSGEDGELFF; CDR3nt: TGCGCCAGCAGCCAGGAAACCGGGACTAGCGGGGAGGACGGGGAGCTGTTTTTT
v_gene: TRBV20-1; d_gene: TRBD2; abundance: -; j_gene: TRBJ2-3; CDR3aa: CSALSASGGFTDTQYF; CDR3nt: TGCAGTGCCCTGTCGGCTAGCGGGGGCTTCACAGATACGCAGTATTTT
v_gene: TRBV5-1; d_gene: TRBD1; abundance: many; j_gene: TRBJ2-3; CDR3aa: CASKRQGHTDTQYF; CDR3nt: TGCGCCAGCAAAAGACAGGGACACACAGATACGCAGTATTTT
v_gene: TRBV2; d_gene: TRBD1; abundance: few; j_gene: TRBJ1-1; CDR3aa: CASMPGQGVGGAEAFF; CDR3nt: TGTGCCAGCATGCCTGGACAGGGCGTTGGAGGCGCTGAAGCTTTCTTT
v_gene: TRBV5-1; d_gene: TRBD2; abundance: many; j_gene: TRBJ2-3; CDR3aa: CASTRPSGAGGTDTQYF; CDR3nt: TGCGCCAGCACCCGGCCTAGCGGGGCCGGCGGCACAGATACGCAGTATTTT
v_gene: TRBV7-2; d_gene: -; abundance: -; j_gene: TRBJ1-2; CDR3aa: CASSPGTTHGYTF; CDR3nt: TGTGCCAGCAGCCCGGGGACAACGCATGGCTACACCTTC
v_gene: TRBV7-2; d_gene: -; abundance: once; j_gene: TRBJ1-6; CDR3aa: CASSWGGSHSPLHF; CDR3nt: TGTGCCAGCAGTTGGGGAGGTTCCCATTCACCCCTCCACTTT
v_gene: TRBV7-2; d_gene: -; abundance: -; j_gene: TRBJ1-1; CDR3aa: CASRWGPMNTEAFF; CDR3nt: TGTGCCAGCAGATGGGGACCGATGAACACTGAAGCTTTCTTT
v_gene: TRBV9; d_gene: TRBD1; abundance: few; j_gene: TRBJ2-7; CDR3aa: CASSGPGDRGRQYF; CDR3nt: TGTGCCAGCAGCGGGCCCGGGGACAGGGGGCGGCAGTACTTC
v_gene: TRBV4-3; d_gene: -; abundance: many; j_gene: TRBJ2-5; CDR3aa: CASSQDKETQYF; CDR3nt: TGCGCCAGCAGCCAAGACAAAGAGACCCAGTACTTC
v_gene: TRBV7-3; d_gene: -; abundance: few; j_gene: TRBJ2-1; CDR3aa: CASSLDMSSYNEQFF; CDR3nt: TGTGCCAGCAGCTTAGATATGAGCTCCTACAATGAGCAGTTCTTC
v_gene: TRBV7-3; d_gene: TRBD2; abundance: -; j_gene: TRBJ2-1; CDR3aa: CASSLSGTSGGNSYNEQFF; CDR3nt: TGTGCCAGCAGCTTATCCGGGACTAGCGGGGGGAACTCCTACAATGAGCAGTTCTTC
v_gene: TRBV7-9; d_gene: TRBD2; abundance: -; j_gene: TRBJ2-5; CDR3aa: CASSRGTSRGETQYF; CDR3nt: TGTGCCAGCAGCCGAGGGACTAGCCGGGGGGAGACCCAGTACTTC
v_gene: TRBV12-3/TRBV12-4; d_gene: -; abundance: -; j_gene: TRBJ2-5; CDR3aa: CASSWWVETQYF; CDR3nt: TGTGCCAGCAGTTGGTGGGTGGAGACCCAGTACTTC
v_gene: TRBV6-6; d_gene: -; abundance: -; j_gene: TRBJ1-6; CDR3aa: CASRDWRRATNSPLHF; CDR3nt: TGTGCCAGCAGGGATTGGCGCAGGGCGACTAATTCACCCCTCCACTTT
v_gene: TRBV28; d_gene: -; abundance: -; j_gene: TRBJ2-3; CDR3aa: CASSHSGLSTDTQYF; CDR3nt: TGTGCCAGCAGTCACTCAGGGTTAAGCACAGATACGCAGTATTTT
v_gene: TRBV5-1; d_gene: -; abundance: few; j_gene: TRBJ2-7; CDR3aa: CASSLESSEQYF; CDR3nt: TGCGCCAGCAGCTTGGAATCGTCCGAGCAGTACTTC
v_gene: TRBV6-1; d_gene: -; abundance: -; j_gene: TRBJ1-2; CDR3aa: CASSELGGDFYGYTF; CDR3nt: TGTGCCAGCAGTGAATTGGGTGGGGATTTCTATGGCTACACCTTC
v_gene: TRBV3-1; d_gene: -; abundance: few; j_gene: TRBJ2-3; CDR3aa: CASSQETGPWRGAQYF; CDR3nt: TGTGCCAGCAGCCAAGAGACAGGGCCCTGGAGGGGTGCGCAGTATTTT
v_gene: TRBV20-1; d_gene: -; abundance: few; j_gene: TRBJ1-1; CDR3aa: CSARGTVGAHTEAFF; CDR3nt: TGCAGTGCTAGGGGCACGGTCGGGGCCCACACTGAAGCTTTCTTT
v_gene: TRBV5-1; d_gene: TRBD1; abundance: few; j_gene: TRBJ2-2; CDR3aa: CASSKTSGGTGELFF; CDR3nt: TGCGCCAGCAGTAAAACCTCAGGGGGCACCGGGGAGCTGTTTTTT
v_gene: TRBV12-3/TRBV12-4; d_gene: -; abundance: many; j_gene: TRBJ2-1; CDR3aa: CASRRAGAPGEQFF; CDR3nt: TGTGCCAGCAGGAGGGCGGGGGCCCCCGGTGAGCAGTTCTTC
v_gene: TRBV7-9; d_gene: -; abundance: many; j_gene: TRBJ2-1; CDR3aa: CASSLASPGRAQFF; CDR3nt: TGTGCCAGCAGCTTAGCGAGTCCAGGGCGTGCGCAGTTCTTC
v_gene: TRBV27; d_gene: -; abundance: many; j_gene: TRBJ1-1; CDR3aa: CASSLYGSETEAFF; CDR3nt: TGTGCCAGCAGTTTATATGGGTCCGAGACTGAAGCTTTCTTT
v_gene: TRBV4-1; d_gene: -; abundance: few; j_gene: TRBJ1-2; CDR3aa: CASSHPAEANYGYTF; CDR3nt: TGCGCCAGCAGCCACCCTGCGGAAGCTAACTATGGCTACACCTTC
v_gene: TRBV6-4; d_gene: TRBD2; abundance: -; j_gene: TRBJ2-5; CDR3aa: CASSDSVSGGLQETQYF; CDR3nt: TGTGCCAGCAGTGACTCGGTTAGCGGGGGGTTACAAGAGACCCAGTACTTC
v_gene: TRBV4-1; d_gene: -; abundance: few; j_gene: TRBJ1-5; CDR3aa: CASSQRASNQPQHF; CDR3nt: TGCGCCAGCAGCCAACGTGCGTCCAATCAGCCCCAGCATTTT
v_gene: TRBV5-1; d_gene: -; abundance: few; j_gene: TRBJ1-4; CDR3aa: CASSLAAGTRGKLFF; CDR3nt: TGCGCCAGCAGCTTGGCCGCAGGGACTCGTGGAAAACTGTTTTTT
v_gene: TRBV6-5; d_gene: -; abundance: -; j_gene: TRBJ1-2; CDR3aa: CASLLPGYGYTF; CDR3nt: TGTGCCAGCCTGCTTCCAGGGTATGGCTACACCTTC
v_gene: TRBV7-9; d_gene: TRBD2; abundance: -; j_gene: TRBJ2-3; CDR3aa: CASSFRGVTDTQYF; CDR3nt: TGTGCCAGCAGCTTCCGGGGGGTCACAGATACGCAGTATTTT
v_gene: TRBV5-1; d_gene: TRBD1; abundance: -; j_gene: TRBJ2-7; CDR3aa: CASSWGTAFEGQYF; CDR3nt: TGCGCCAGCAGCTGGGGGACAGCGTTTGAGGGGCAGTACTTC
v_gene: TRBV7-9; d_gene: -; abundance: few; j_gene: TRBJ1-1; CDR3aa: CASSSARNTEAFF; CDR3nt: TGTGCCAGCAGCTCCGCACGGAACACTGAAGCTTTCTTT